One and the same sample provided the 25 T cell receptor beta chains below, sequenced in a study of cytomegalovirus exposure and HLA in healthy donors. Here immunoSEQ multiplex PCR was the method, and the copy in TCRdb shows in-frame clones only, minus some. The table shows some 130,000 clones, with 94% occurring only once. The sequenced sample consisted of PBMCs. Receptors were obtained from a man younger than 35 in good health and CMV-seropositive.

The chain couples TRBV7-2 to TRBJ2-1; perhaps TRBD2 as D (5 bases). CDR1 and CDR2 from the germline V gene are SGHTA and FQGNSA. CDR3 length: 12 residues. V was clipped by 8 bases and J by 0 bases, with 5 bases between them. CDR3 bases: TGTGCCAGCGGGAGCTCCTACAATGAGCAGTTCTTC. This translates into CASGSSYNEQFF.

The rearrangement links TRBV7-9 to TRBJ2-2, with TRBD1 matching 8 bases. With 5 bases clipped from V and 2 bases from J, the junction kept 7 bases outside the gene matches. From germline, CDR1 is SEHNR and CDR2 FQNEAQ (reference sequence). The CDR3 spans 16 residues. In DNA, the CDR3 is TGTGCCAGCAGCCCCCGGACAGGGATTAACACCGGGGAGCTGTTTTTT. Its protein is CASSPRTGINTGELFF.

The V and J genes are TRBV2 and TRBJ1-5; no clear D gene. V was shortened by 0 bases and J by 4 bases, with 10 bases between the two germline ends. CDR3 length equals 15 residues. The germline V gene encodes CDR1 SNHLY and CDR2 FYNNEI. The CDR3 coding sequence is TGTGCCAGCAGTGAAGCGCTTCTCAGGAATCAGCCCCAGCATTTT. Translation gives CASSEALLRNQPQHF.

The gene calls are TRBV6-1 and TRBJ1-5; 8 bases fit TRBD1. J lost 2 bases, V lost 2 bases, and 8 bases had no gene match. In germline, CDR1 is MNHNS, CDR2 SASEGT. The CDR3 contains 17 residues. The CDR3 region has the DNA TGTGCCAGCAGTGAATACCCCCAGGGGGCGGGCAATCAGCCCCAGCATTTT. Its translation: CASSEYPQGAGNQPQHF.

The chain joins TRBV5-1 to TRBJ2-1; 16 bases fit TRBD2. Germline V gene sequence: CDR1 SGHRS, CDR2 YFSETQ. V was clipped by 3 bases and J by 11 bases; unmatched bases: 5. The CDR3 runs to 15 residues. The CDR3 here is CASSYGTSGRAKQFF. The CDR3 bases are TGCGCCAGCAGCTACGGGACTAGCGGGAGGGCTAAGCAGTTCTTC.

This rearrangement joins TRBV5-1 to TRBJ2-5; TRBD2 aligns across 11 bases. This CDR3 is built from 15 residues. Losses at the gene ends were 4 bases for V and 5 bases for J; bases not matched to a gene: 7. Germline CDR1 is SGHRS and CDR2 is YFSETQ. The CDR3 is CASSGSGRAGETQYF. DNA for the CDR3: TGCGCCAGCAGCGGTAGCGGGAGGGCTGGGGAGACCCAGTACTTC.

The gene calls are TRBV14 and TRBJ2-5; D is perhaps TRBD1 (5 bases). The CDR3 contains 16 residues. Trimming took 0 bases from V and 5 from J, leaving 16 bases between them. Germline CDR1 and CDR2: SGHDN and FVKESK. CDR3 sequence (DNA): TGTGCCAGCAGCCAAGATTTAGGGCAGGGTGAGGAGACCCAGTACTTC. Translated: CASSQDLGQGEETQYF.

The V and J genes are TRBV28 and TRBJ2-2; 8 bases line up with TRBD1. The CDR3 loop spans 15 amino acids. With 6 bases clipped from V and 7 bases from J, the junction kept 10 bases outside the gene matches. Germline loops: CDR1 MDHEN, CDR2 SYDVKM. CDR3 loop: CASSPQDRAVGELFF. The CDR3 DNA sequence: TGTGCCAGCAGCCCTCAGGACAGGGCGGTCGGGGAGCTGTTTTTT.

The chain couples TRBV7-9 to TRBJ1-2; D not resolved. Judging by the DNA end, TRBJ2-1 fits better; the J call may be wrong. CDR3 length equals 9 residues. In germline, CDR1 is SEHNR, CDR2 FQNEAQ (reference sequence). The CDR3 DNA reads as TGTGCCAGCAGCTTTCCCCAGTTCTTC. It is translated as CASSFPQFF.

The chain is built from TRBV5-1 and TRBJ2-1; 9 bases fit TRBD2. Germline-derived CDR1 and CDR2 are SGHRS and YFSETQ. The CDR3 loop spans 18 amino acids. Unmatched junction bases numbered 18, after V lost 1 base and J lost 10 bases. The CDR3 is CASSLLVTQGLAREEQFF. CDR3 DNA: TGCGCCAGCAGCTTGTTGGTGACACAGGGACTAGCACGAGAGGAGCAGTTCTTC.

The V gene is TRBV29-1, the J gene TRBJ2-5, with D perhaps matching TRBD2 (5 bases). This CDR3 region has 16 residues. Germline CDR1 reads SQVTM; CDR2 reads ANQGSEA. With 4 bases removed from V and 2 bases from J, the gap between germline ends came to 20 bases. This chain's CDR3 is CSVGDLREERQETQYF. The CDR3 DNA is TGCAGCGTTGGGGATCTGAGGGAAGAGAGGCAAGAGACCCAGTACTTC.

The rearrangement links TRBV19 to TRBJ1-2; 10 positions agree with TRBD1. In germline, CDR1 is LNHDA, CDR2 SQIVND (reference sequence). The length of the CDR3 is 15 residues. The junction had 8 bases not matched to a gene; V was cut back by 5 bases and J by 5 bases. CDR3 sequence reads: CASSSRDRGLYGYTF. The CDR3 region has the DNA TGTGCCAGTAGTTCCCGGGACAGGGGCCTTTATGGCTACACCTTC.

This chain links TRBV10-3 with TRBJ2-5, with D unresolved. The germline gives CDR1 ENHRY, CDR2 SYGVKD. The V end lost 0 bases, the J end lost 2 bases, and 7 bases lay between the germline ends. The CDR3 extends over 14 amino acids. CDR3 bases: TGTGCCATCAGTGAGTCTAGAGAACAAGAGACCCAGTACTTC. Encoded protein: CAISESREQETQYF.

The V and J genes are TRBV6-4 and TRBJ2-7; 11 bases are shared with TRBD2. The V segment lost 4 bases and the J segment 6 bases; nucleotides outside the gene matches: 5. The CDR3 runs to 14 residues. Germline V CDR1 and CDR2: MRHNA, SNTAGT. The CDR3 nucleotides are TGTGCCAGCAGTGTAACTAGCGGGAGCTTCGAGCAGTACTTC. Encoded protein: CASSVTSGSFEQYF.

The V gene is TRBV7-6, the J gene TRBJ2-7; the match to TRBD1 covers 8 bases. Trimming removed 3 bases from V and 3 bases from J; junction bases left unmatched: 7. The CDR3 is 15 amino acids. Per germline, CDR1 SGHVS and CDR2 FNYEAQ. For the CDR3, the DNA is TGTGCCAGCAGCTTCGTGTCAGGGGGCGACTACGAGCAGTACTTC. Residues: CASSFVSGGDYEQYF.

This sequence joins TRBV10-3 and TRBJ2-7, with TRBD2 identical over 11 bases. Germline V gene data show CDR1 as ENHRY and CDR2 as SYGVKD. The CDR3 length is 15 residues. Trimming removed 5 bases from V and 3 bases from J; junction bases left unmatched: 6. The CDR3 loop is CAISHGTSGLYEQYF. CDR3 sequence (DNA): TGTGCCATCAGTCACGGGACTAGCGGCCTCTACGAGCAGTACTTC.

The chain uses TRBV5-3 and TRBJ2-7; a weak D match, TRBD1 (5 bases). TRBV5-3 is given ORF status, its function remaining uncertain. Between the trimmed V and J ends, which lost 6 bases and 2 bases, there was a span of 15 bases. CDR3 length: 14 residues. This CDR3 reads CARTLKDTTYEQYF. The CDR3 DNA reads TGTGCCAGAACCCTGAAGGACACGACCTACGAGCAGTACTTC.

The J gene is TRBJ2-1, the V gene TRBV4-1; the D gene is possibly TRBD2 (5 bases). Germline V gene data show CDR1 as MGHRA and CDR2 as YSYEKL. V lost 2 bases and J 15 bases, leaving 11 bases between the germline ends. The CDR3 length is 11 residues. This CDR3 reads CASSQYIGMFF. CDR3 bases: TGCGCCAGCAGCCAATACATCGGGATGTTCTTC.

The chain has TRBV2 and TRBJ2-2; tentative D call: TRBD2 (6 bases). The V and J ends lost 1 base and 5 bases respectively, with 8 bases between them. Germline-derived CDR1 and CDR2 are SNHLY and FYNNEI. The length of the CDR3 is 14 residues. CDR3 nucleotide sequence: TGTGCCAGCAGTGAAGGAGGGAGGACCGGGGAGCTGTTTTTT. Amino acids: CASSEGGRTGELFF.

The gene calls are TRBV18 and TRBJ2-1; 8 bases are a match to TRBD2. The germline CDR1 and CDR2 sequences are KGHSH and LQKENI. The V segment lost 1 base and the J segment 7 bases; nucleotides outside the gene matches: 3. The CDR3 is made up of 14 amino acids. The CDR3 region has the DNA TGTGCCAGCTCACCACGAGTAGCGGGAAATGAGCAGTTCTTC. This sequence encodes CASSPRVAGNEQFF.

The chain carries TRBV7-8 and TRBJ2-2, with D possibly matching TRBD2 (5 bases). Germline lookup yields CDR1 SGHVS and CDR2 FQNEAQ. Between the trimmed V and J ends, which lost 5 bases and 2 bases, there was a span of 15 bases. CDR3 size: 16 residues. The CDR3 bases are TGTGCCAGCAGCGTAGGGTCGGGGTATAACACCGGGGAGCTGTTTTTT. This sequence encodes CASSVGSGYNTGELFF.

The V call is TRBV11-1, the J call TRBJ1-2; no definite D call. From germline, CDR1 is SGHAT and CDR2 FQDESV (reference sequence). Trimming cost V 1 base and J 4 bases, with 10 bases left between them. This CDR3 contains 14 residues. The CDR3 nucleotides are TGTGCCAGCAGCTTAGGGACTGAACGCTATGGCTACACCTTC. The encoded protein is CASSLGTERYGYTF. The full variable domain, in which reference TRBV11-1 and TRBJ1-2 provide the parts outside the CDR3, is EAEVAQSPRYKITEKSQAVAFWCDPISGHATLYWYRQILGQGPELLVQFQDESVVDDSQLPKDRFSAERLKGVDSTLKIQPAELGDSAMYLCASSLGTERYGYTFGSGTRLTVV.

The CDR3 sequence is CASSYSTRGRENEQFF. The DNA of the CDR3 is TGTGCCAGCAGTTACTCGACCAGGGGTAGAGAAAATGAGCAGTTCTTC. This rearrangement joins TRBV6-6 to TRBJ2-1, with D maybe TRBD1 (6 bases). Germline V gene lookup returns CDR1 MNHNY and CDR2 SVGAGI (reference sequence). The length of the CDR3 is 16 residues. Trimming left V 0 bases short and J 7 bases short, with 16 bases between.

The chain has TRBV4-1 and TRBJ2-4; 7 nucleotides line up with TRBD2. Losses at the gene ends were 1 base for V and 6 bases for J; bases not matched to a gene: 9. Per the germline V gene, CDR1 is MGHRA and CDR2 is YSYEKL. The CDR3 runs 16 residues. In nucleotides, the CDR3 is TGCGCCAGCAGCCAAGTCGGGGGGAACGTCGGAAACATTCAGTACTTC. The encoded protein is CASSQVGGNVGNIQYF.

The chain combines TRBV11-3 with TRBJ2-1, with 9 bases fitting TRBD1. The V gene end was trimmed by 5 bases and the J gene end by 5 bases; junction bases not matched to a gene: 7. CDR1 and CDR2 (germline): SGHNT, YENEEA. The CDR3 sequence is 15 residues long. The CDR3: CASSPTGQGHNEQFF. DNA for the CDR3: TGTGCCAGCAGCCCAACTGGACAGGGGCACAATGAGCAGTTCTTC.